One sample yielded the 26 T cell receptor beta chains listed below, sequenced in a study of CD8 T cells in Susac syndrome. Random hexamers primed reverse transcription of about 0.5 to 1 ug RNA. MiXCR, run by TCRdb on the immunoSEQ multiplex PCR reads, gives a single entry per CDR3 protein. The table includes about 200,000 distinct CDR3 sequences, roughly 95% detected once. Sequencing was carried out using CD4+ T cells from PBMCs. The receptors here all came from a human donor with multiple sclerosis.

This clonotype was seen once. This chain links TRBV20-1 with TRBJ2-5; D not resolved. The V gene lost 5 bases and the J gene lost 0 bases, with 7 bases spanning the gap. CDR3 length: 12 amino acids. CDR1 is DFQATT and CDR2 is SNEGSKA in the germline V gene (reference sequence). CDR3 residues: CSAPGNQETQYF. CDR3 sequence (DNA): TGCAGTGCTCCGGGCAACCAAGAGACCCAGTACTTC.

V usage is TRBV3-1 and J usage is TRBJ1-6; D remains unclear. V was clipped by 8 bases and J by 10 bases, with 9 bases between them. From germline, CDR1 is LGHDT and CDR2 YNNKEL (reference sequence). This CDR3 region has 11 residues. As DNA, the CDR3 is TGTGCCAGCGGATTAGGGTCACCCCTCCACTTT. Translation: CASGLGSPLHF.

The chain uses TRBV9 and TRBJ2-7, with 10 bases lining up with TRBD1. CDR1 is SGDLS and CDR2 is YYNGEE in the germline V gene. With 2 bases clipped from V and 6 bases from J, the junction kept 5 bases outside the gene matches. The length of the CDR3 is 14 residues. The chain's CDR3 is CASSVRDRGSEQYF. The CDR3 DNA reads as TGTGCCAGCAGCGTTCGGGACAGGGGCTCCGAGCAGTACTTC. The variable domain in full, with the rest retrieved from reference TRBV9 and TRBJ2-7, is DSGVTQTPKHLITATGQRVTLRCSPRSGDLSVYWYQQSLDQGLQFLIQYYNGEERAKGNILERFSAQQFPDLHSELNLSSLELGDSALYFCASSVRDRGSEQYFGPGTRLTVT.

The V call is TRBV29-1, the J call TRBJ2-1; 11 nucleotides line up with TRBD1. Germline V gene sequence: CDR1 SQVTM, CDR2 ANQGSEA. This CDR3 has 13 residues. After removal of 4 bases from V and 4 bases from J, the junction contained 0 bases not matched to a gene. In nucleotides, the CDR3 is TGCAGCGTTGGGGACAGGGGGTACAATGAGCAGTTCTTC. Translated: CSVGDRGYNEQFF.

This chain uses TRBV20-1 with TRBJ1-5; no clear D gene. CDR3 length: 16 amino acids. CDR1 and CDR2 from the germline V gene are DFQATT and SNEGSKA (reference sequence). The V gene lost 4 bases and the J gene lost 6 bases, with 22 bases spanning the gap. As DNA, the CDR3 is TGCAGTGCTACCCCCATTAACAGAACGACGGCTCAGCCCCAGCATTTT. Translation: CSATPINRTTAQPQHF.

CDR3 residues: CASSPPILAGSYEQYF. The CDR3 nucleotides read TGTGCCAGCTCACCACCGATCCTAGCGGGCTCCTACGAGCAGTACTTC. The genes are TRBV18 and TRBJ2-7; the match to TRBD2 covers 8 bases. The length of the CDR3 is 16 residues. V shed 0 bases, J shed 0 bases, and the junction held 4 bases outside the gene matches. The germline CDR1 and CDR2 sequences are KGHSH and LQKENI.

The chain links TRBV7-3 to TRBJ2-7, with D perhaps assigned TRBD1 or TRBD2 (5 bases each). CDR1 and CDR2 (germline): SGHTA, FQGTGA. Trimming took 6 bases from V and 1 from J, leaving 10 bases between them. This CDR3 has 13 amino acids. The CDR3 DNA reads TGTGCCAGCAGTCCGGGACCTTCCTACGAGCAGTACTTC. As protein: CASSPGPSYEQYF.

V and J are TRBV7-6 and TRBJ1-2, with D perhaps matching TRBD1 (5 bases). The CDR3 contains 14 residues. Trimming shortened V by 1 base and J by 1 base, and 7 bases separated the two germline ends. Looked up from germline, CDR1 is SGHVS and CDR2 is FNYEAQ. In DNA form, the CDR3 reads TGTGCCAGCAGCTTAGGGGACGTTAACTATGGCTACACCTTC. It is translated as CASSLGDVNYGYTF.

CDR3 bases: TGCAGCGTTGAGACCCGGGACAGGGCCCCAGATACGCAGTATTTT. Its protein product is CSVETRDRAPDTQYF. The rearrangement uses TRBV29-1 and TRBJ2-3; TRBD1 aligns across 9 bases. This CDR3 has 15 residues. CDR1 is SQVTM and CDR2 is ANQGSEA in the germline V gene. V lost 3 bases and J lost 4; bases outside the gene matches: 8.

This clonotype has a single count. The V gene is TRBV3-1, the J gene TRBJ2-5, with D unresolved. This CDR3 is built from 15 residues. Per the germline V gene, CDR1 is LGHDT and CDR2 is YNNKEL (reference sequence). The V end lost 1 base, the J end lost 2 bases, and 11 bases lay between the germline ends. CDR3 amino acids: CASSQGVSSQETQYF. For the CDR3, the DNA is TGTGCCAGCAGCCAAGGTGTGAGCAGTCAAGAGACCCAGTACTTC.

In this sample, this clonotype turned up once. The V and J genes are TRBV20-1 and TRBJ2-1, with 8 positions matching TRBD2. The trim removed 5 bases at V and 8 bases at J, leaving 11 bases unmatched. CDR3 size: 14 residues. CDR1 is DFQATT and CDR2 is SNEGSKA in the germline V gene (reference sequence). CDR3 amino acids: CSALPGTRVDEQFF. In DNA, the CDR3 is TGCAGTGCTCTACCCGGGACTAGGGTAGATGAGCAGTTCTTC.

The rearrangement links TRBV5-4 to TRBJ2-1; D uncertain. The CDR3 contains 13 residues. V lost 0 bases and J lost 7, with 8 bases in between. Germline assignment: CDR1 SGHNT and CDR2 YYREEE (reference sequence). CDR3 sequence: CASSLAARNEQFF. The CDR3 bases are TGTGCCAGCAGCTTGGCCGCCAGGAATGAGCAGTTCTTC. The full variable domain, completed using reference TRBV5-4 and TRBJ2-1, is ETGVTQSPTHLIKTRGQQVTLRCSSQSGHNTVSWYQQALGQGPQFIFQYYREEENGRGNFPPRFSGLQFPNYSSELNVNALELDDSALYLCASSLAARNEQFFGPGTRLTVL.

This chain connects TRBV2 to TRBJ1-1; 8 positions match TRBD1. The CDR3 has 14 residues. Germline-derived CDR1 and CDR2 are SNHLY and FYNNEI. V shed 5 bases and J 5 bases; nucleotides not matched to a gene: 7. The CDR3 DNA reads as TGTGCCAGCAGTTCCCGACAGGGGCAGACTGAAGCTTTCTTT. Encoded protein: CASSSRQGQTEAFF.

The chain recombines TRBV11-2 with TRBJ2-1; 12 nucleotides align to TRBD2. The CDR3 contains 18 residues. The germline V gene encodes CDR1 SGHAT and CDR2 FQNNGV. Trimming at V came to 0 bases and at J to 8 bases, leaving 11 bases not matched to a gene. The CDR3 loop reads CASSLESSASGRAYEQFF. Written as DNA, the CDR3 is TGTGCCAGCAGCTTAGAGAGTTCGGCTAGCGGGAGGGCCTATGAGCAGTTCTTC.

V is TRBV30 and J is TRBJ1-2; D unresolved. CDR1 and CDR2 (germline): GTSNPN, SVGIG (reference sequence). Trimming stripped 3 bases from V and 6 bases from J, with 23 bases between. CDR3 length equals 16 residues. CDR3 amino acids: CAWRGWRTPSTNGYTF. Written as DNA, the CDR3 is TGTGCCTGGAGAGGTTGGCGCACCCCTTCAACAAATGGCTACACCTTC.

The V call is TRBV5-4, the J call TRBJ2-5; no clear D. Germline V gives CDR1 SGHNT, CDR2 YYREEE (reference sequence). Trimming left V 0 bases short and J 6 bases short, with 6 bases between. The CDR3 runs to 12 residues. This chain's CDR3 is CASSLDVQTQYF. CDR3 DNA sequence: TGTGCCAGCAGCTTGGATGTTCAGACCCAGTACTTC.

This clonotype came up a few times. The V and J genes are TRBV7-9 and TRBJ1-5, with 7 nucleotides matching TRBD1. The CDR3 spans 14 residues. Germline V gene data show CDR1 as SEHNR and CDR2 as FQNEAQ (reference sequence). V trimming: 3 bases; J trimming: 5 bases; junction bases outside the gene matches: 4. The CDR3 nucleotides are TGTGCCAGCAGCTTCACAGGGGCAGATCAGCCCCAGCATTTT. Translated, it gives CASSFTGADQPQHF.

The rearrangement joins TRBV27 to TRBJ1-5; the D is unclear. Trimming stripped 5 bases from V and 2 bases from J, with 7 bases between. This CDR3 has 13 amino acids. Germline-derived CDR1 and CDR2 are MNHEY and SMNVEV (reference sequence). The CDR3: CASSGQGNQPQHF. The CDR3 DNA is TGTGCCAGCAGTGGGCAGGGCAATCAGCCCCAGCATTTT.

The chain combines TRBV14 with TRBJ1-1; D call uncertain. V lost 2 bases and J 1 base, leaving 5 bases between the germline ends. CDR1 and CDR2 from the germline V gene are SGHDN and FVKESK. This CDR3 is built from 13 residues. The CDR3 sequence: CASSQTRNTEAFF. The DNA of the CDR3 is TGTGCCAGCAGCCAAACCCGGAACACTGAAGCTTTCTTT.

The chain combines TRBV29-1 with TRBJ1-2, with D maybe TRBD1 (6 bases). V was clipped by 3 bases and J by 3 bases, with 11 bases between them. This CDR3 has 13 amino acids. Per germline, CDR1 SQVTM and CDR2 ANQGSEA. The CDR3 DNA follows: TGCAGCGTTGAGGCAGGGGTCGACTATGGCTACACCTTC. Protein sequence: CSVEAGVDYGYTF.

This sequence joins TRBV2 and TRBJ1-5; 7 bases match TRBD1. V shed 6 bases and J 14 bases; nucleotides not matched to a gene: 13. The CDR3 has 13 residues. CDR1 is SNHLY, CDR2 FYNNEI, per germline. This CDR3 reads CASSGQGGSLEHF. CDR3 nucleotide sequence: TGTGCCAGCAGCGGCCAGGGGGGCTCGTTGGAGCATTTT.

V gene TRBV20-1 combines with J gene TRBJ2-1; D is possibly TRBD2 (5 bases). Trimming took off 6 bases at V and 4 bases at J, with 10 bases between the two ends. Germline CDR1 is DFQATT and CDR2 is SNEGSKA (reference sequence). The CDR3 loop spans 12 amino acids. CDR3 protein: CSAAEAYNEQFF. CDR3 DNA: TGCAGTGCAGCGGAAGCATACAATGAGCAGTTCTTC.

As concerns this clonotype: The junction and the germline gene differ at one end; a read error may be behind it. This rearrangement joins TRBV9 to TRBJ2-1, with D perhaps being TRBD1 or TRBD2 (5 bases each). CDR3 length equals 12 residues. Looked up from germline, CDR1 is SGDLS and CDR2 is YYNGEE. The CDR3, as DNA: TGTGCCAGCAGCGTAGAGGGGAGACTACCGAATTTC. Translated, it gives CASSVEGRLPNF.

The V call is TRBV3-1, the J call TRBJ1-2, with unresolved D. Trimming removed 0 bases from V and 6 bases from J, with 11 bases in between. This CDR3 has 14 residues. Per germline, CDR1 LGHDT and CDR2 YNNKEL (reference sequence). The CDR3 loop reads CASSQELGRDGYTF. The CDR3 DNA reads TGTGCCAGCAGCCAAGAGTTAGGGCGGGATGGCTACACCTTC.

V and J are TRBV30 and TRBJ1-2; TRBD1 aligns across 7 bases. The ends lost 0 bases at V and 2 bases at J; junction bases unmatched: 6. This CDR3 comprises 15 residues. Per germline, CDR1 GTSNPN and CDR2 SVGIG (reference sequence). CDR3 sequence (DNA): TGTGCCTGGAGTGTACTCGGACAGGCCAACTATGGCTACACCTTC. It specifies CAWSVLGQANYGYTF.

This clonotype was counted once. This chain uses TRBV20-1 with TRBJ1-2; 9 bases align to TRBD1. The germline gives CDR1 DFQATT, CDR2 SNEGSKA (reference sequence). The CDR3 sequence is 15 residues long. Germline trimming cut 6 bases from V and 5 bases from J; bases unmatched to any gene: 13. The CDR3 sequence: CSAGGDRARGYGYTF. The CDR3 nucleotides read TGCAGTGCGGGGGGGGACAGGGCAAGAGGGTATGGCTACACCTTC.